Listed here are 25 T cell receptor beta chains from one sample, sequenced in a study of response to subunit inactivated influenza vaccine. Using its own MiXCR run on the RT-PCR reads, TCRdb lists one record per CDR3 protein. The data contain roughly 630,000 distinct CDR3 sequences, about 15% of them singletons. Sample: PBMCs from blood, taken 14 to 15 days before vaccination. All receptors come from a man aged 45-60 years who received an inactivated influenza vaccine.

The sample holds a few counts of this clonotype. The rearrangement joins TRBV9 to TRBJ2-1; D gene ambiguous. The CDR3 runs to 15 residues. V was pared by 0 bases and J by 5 bases, with 12 bases between. CDR1 is SGDLS, CDR2 YYNGEE, per germline. The CDR3 DNA sequence: TGTGCCAGCAGCGTAGGGATAGCATTTAACAATGAGCAGTTCTTC. It translates to CASSVGIAFNNEQFF.

The table lists this clonotype with a few counts. The DNA for the CDR3 is TGCAGTGCTAGAATCGGATCTACGTGGGAGCAGTACTTC. This encodes CSARIGSTWEQYF. The chain couples TRBV20-1 to TRBJ2-7; D not resolved. Germline V gene lookup returns CDR1 DFQATT and CDR2 SNEGSKA (reference sequence). This CDR3 contains 13 residues. V was shortened by 2 bases and J by 7 bases, with 15 bases between the two germline ends.

This chain uses TRBV20-1 with TRBJ2-7; D gene uncertain. V lost 4 bases, J lost 9 bases, and 31 bases lay in between. CDR1 is DFQATT and CDR2 is SNEGSKA in the germline V gene (reference sequence). The CDR3 consists of 17 residues. The DNA for the CDR3 is TGCAGTGCTATAAGGCAGACGCGCTATCCCCTACGAGGTGGGCAGTACTTC. Amino acid sequence: CSAIRQTRYPLRGGQYF.

This clonotype was observed a few times. The V and J genes are TRBV10-3 and TRBJ2-1; no firm D call. V lost 2 bases and J lost 6, with 20 bases in between. The CDR3 runs 17 residues. The germline CDR1 and CDR2 sequences are ENHRY and SYGVKD. The CDR3 DNA reads as TGTGCCATCAGTGAGATTCCGACTGTCTCGATGGGCAATGAGCAGTTCTTC. This sequence encodes CAISEIPTVSMGNEQFF.

This clonotype was observed a handful of times. V and J are TRBV5-1 and TRBJ2-1; TRBD2 matches 8 bases. CDR1 SGHRS and CDR2 YFSETQ come from the germline V gene. Unmatched junction bases numbered 7, after V lost 2 bases and J lost 9 bases. This CDR3 comprises 14 residues. CDR3 sequence (DNA): TGCGCCAGCAGCTTATTAGCGGGGCCCGGTGAGCAGTTCTTC. Its protein product is CASSLLAGPGEQFF. Supplemented by reference TRBV5-1 and TRBJ2-1, the full variable domain reads KAGVTQTPRYLIKTRGQQVTLSCSPISGHRSVSWYQQTPGQGLQFLFEYFSETQRNKGNFPGRFSGRQFSNSRSEMNVSTLELGDSALYLCASSLLAGPGEQFFGPGTRLTVL.

The rearrangement links TRBV20-1 to TRBJ2-7; 11 bases fit TRBD2. CDR1 is DFQATT and CDR2 is SNEGSKA in the germline V gene (reference sequence). V shed 1 base, J shed 7 bases, and the junction held 6 bases outside the gene matches. The CDR3 has 14 residues. CDR3 nucleotide sequence: TGCAGTGCTAGAGCCCCTAGCGGGGGGCCGGAGCAGTACTTC. Translating it yields CSARAPSGGPEQYF.

The chain has TRBV4-3 and TRBJ2-7; 8 nucleotides match TRBD2. The junction had 3 bases not matched to a gene; V was cut back by 3 bases and J by 2 bases. Germline V gene sequence: CDR1 LGHNA, CDR2 YSLEER. This CDR3 has 14 amino acids. The CDR3 protein is CASSHAGGPYEQYF. For the CDR3, the DNA is TGCGCCAGCAGCCACGCGGGGGGCCCCTACGAGCAGTACTTC.

V is TRBV27 and J is TRBJ2-3, with TRBD1 as a possible D gene (5 bases). Trimming stripped 11 bases from V and 4 bases from J, with 13 bases between. There are 12 residues in the CDR3. The germline V gene has CDR1 MNHEY and CDR2 SMNVEV (reference sequence). The CDR3, as DNA: TGTGCCTCGCGGCAGGGTCCAGATACGCAGTATTTT. Translated, it gives CASRQGPDTQYF.

V and J are TRBV27 and TRBJ2-7; 7 nucleotides agree with TRBD1. Trimming removed 3 bases from V and 2 bases from J; junction bases left unmatched: 7. The germline gives CDR1 MNHEY, CDR2 SMNVEV (reference sequence). CDR3 length: 15 residues. The CDR3 spells CASSFSHRGTYEQYF. The CDR3 DNA reads TGTGCCAGCAGTTTTTCCCACAGGGGTACCTACGAGCAGTACTTC.

This clonotype has a handful of counts. This chain connects TRBV5-1 to TRBJ1-1; 7 nucleotides match TRBD1. The J segment lost 10 bases and the V segment lost 4 bases, leaving 13 bases of the junction unmatched. The length of the CDR3 is 14 residues. CDR1 is SGHRS and CDR2 is YFSETQ in the germline V gene. The CDR3 is CASSETPADRVAFF. The CDR3 nucleotides are TGCGCCAGCAGCGAAACCCCGGCAGACAGGGTAGCTTTCTTT.

As regards this clonotype: Given the absence of the conserved phenylalanine or tryptophan at the CDR3 end, a read error is likely. No DNA is shown, since the ends of the CDR3 on it are uncertain; the CDR3 is the one TCRdb lists. The genes are TRBV28 and TRBJ2-2; the D call of TRBD1 is as the table states it, not checked on the DNA. Per germline, CDR1 MDHEN and CDR2 SYDVKM. Inclusive of both ends, the CDR3 amounts to 14 amino acids. This CDR3 reads CASSPGLLCWELLC.

This clonotype was observed a few times. This chain joins TRBV5-1 and TRBJ1-4; no definite D call. V lost 0 bases to trimming and J lost 8 bases, with 8 bases between them. In germline, CDR1 is SGHRS, CDR2 YFSETQ. The CDR3 length is 13 residues. The CDR3 coding sequence is TGCGCCAGCAGCTTGGGACCAGACGAAAAACTGTTTTTT. It specifies CASSLGPDEKLFF.

The chain carries TRBV6-5 and TRBJ2-4, with a weak D call TRBD1 (6 bases). The CDR3 covers 13 residues. Germline values: CDR1 MNHEY, CDR2 SVGAGI. The V and J ends lost 2 bases and 7 bases respectively, with 9 bases between them. CDR3 loop: CASSYAQGNIQYF. The DNA of the CDR3 is TGTGCCAGCAGTTACGCCCAGGGGAACATTCAGTACTTC.

This clonotype was counted ten times or more. V gene TRBV12-3 or TRBV12-4 combines with J gene TRBJ1-4, with 8 bases matching TRBD1. The ends lost 5 bases at V and 7 bases at J; junction bases unmatched: 15. This CDR3 spans 17 amino acids. Here the CDR3 DNA reads TGTGCCAGCAGTCCCACCCCCGGGACAGGCATCGGTGAAAAACTGTTTTTT. It encodes CASSPTPGTGIGEKLFF.

The J gene is TRBJ1-2, the V gene TRBV12-3 or TRBV12-4; 8 bases map to TRBD1. J was trimmed by 1 base and V by 3 bases; bases with no gene match: 10. The CDR3 spans 17 residues. The CDR3, as DNA: TGTGCCAGCAGTTTCGGGACAGGACGCTATTTTAACTATGGCTACACCTTC. This translates into CASSFGTGRYFNYGYTF.

In its sample, this clonotype was seen a few times. This chain connects TRBV11-1 to TRBJ2-7; D gene uncertain. The CDR3 sequence is 14 residues long. The V end lost 5 bases, the J end lost 4 bases, and 15 bases lay between the germline ends. The germline gives CDR1 SGHAT, CDR2 FQDESV (reference sequence). The CDR3 spells CASSVLVGSYEQYF. The CDR3 coding sequence is TGTGCCAGCAGCGTCCTAGTGGGGTCTTACGAGCAGTACTTC. Drawing the rest from reference TRBV11-1 and TRBJ2-7, the complete variable domain is EAEVAQSPRYKITEKSQAVAFWCDPISGHATLYWYRQILGQGPELLVQFQDESVVDDSQLPKDRFSAERLKGVDSTLKIQPAELGDSAMYLCASSVLVGSYEQYFGPGTRLTVT.

CDR3 sequence: CASSPMLGPGSEAFF. The CDR3 DNA sequence: TGTGCCAGCAGCCCCATGCTGGGGCCGGGTTCTGAAGCTTTCTTT. The chain uses TRBV14 and TRBJ1-1; possible D gene TRBD1, 5 bases. The CDR3 has 15 residues. V lost 4 bases and J 6 bases, leaving 18 bases between the germline ends. CDR1 SGHDN and CDR2 FVKESK come from the germline V gene.

This clonotype was observed a handful of times. The chain links TRBV7-8 to TRBJ1-4, with D unclear. V was pared by 0 bases and J by 4 bases, with 9 bases between. This CDR3 is built from 15 residues. CDR1 SGHVS and CDR2 FQNEAQ come from the germline V gene. DNA for the CDR3: TGTGCCAGCAGCTTAGCTGCAGCAAGTAATGAAAAACTGTTTTTT. Protein product: CASSLAAASNEKLFF.

A few counts support this clonotype. V is TRBV5-5 and J is TRBJ1-1, with no clear D. Germline loops: CDR1 SGHKS, CDR2 YYEKEE (reference sequence). The CDR3 length is 16 residues. Trimming removed 4 bases from V and 0 bases from J, with 16 bases in between. The CDR3 sequence is CASSGKGILLNTEAFF. Here the CDR3 DNA reads TGTGCCAGCAGCGGGAAGGGCATCCTCTTGAACACTGAAGCTTTCTTT. Drawing the rest from reference TRBV5-5 and TRBJ1-1, the complete variable domain is DAGVTQSPTHLIKTRGQQVTLRCSPISGHKSVSWYQQVLGQGPQFIFQYYEKEERGRGNFPDRFSARQFPNYSSELNVNALLLGDSALYLCASSGKGILLNTEAFFGQGTRLTVV.

The V call is TRBV5-1, the J call TRBJ2-1; weak D call: TRBD1 (6 bases). V shed 4 bases and J shed 3 bases, with 20 bases lying between them. The CDR3 consists of 17 residues. Germline values: CDR1 SGHRS, CDR2 YFSETQ. The CDR3 sequence is CASSNFKGGLSYNEQFF. The CDR3, as DNA: TGCGCCAGCAGCAACTTTAAAGGGGGATTGAGCTACAATGAGCAGTTCTTC. The full variable domain, in which reference TRBV5-1 and TRBJ2-1 provide the parts outside the CDR3, is KAGVTQTPRYLIKTRGQQVTLSCSPISGHRSVSWYQQTPGQGLQFLFEYFSETQRNKGNFPGRFSGRQFSNSRSEMNVSTLELGDSALYLCASSNFKGGLSYNEQFFGPGTRLTVL.

This clonotype came up many times. J is TRBJ1-5 and V is TRBV10-3; D unresolved. V was clipped by 6 bases and J by 5 bases, with 11 bases between them. The CDR3 is made up of 13 amino acids. The germline CDR1 and CDR2 sequences are ENHRY and SYGVKD. The CDR3 region is CAIRATMDQPQHF. The CDR3 DNA reads TGTGCCATCAGGGCAACGATGGATCAGCCCCAGCATTTT.

This clonotype was seen repeatedly, ten times or more. The V gene is TRBV12-3 or TRBV12-4, the J gene TRBJ1-2; weak D call: TRBD1 (6 bases). Deletions cut 5 bases from V and 2 bases from J, with 15 bases between. This CDR3 is 15 amino acids long. CDR3 nucleotide sequence: TGTGCCAGCAGTCCCGGGACACGATCCAACTATGGCTACACCTTC. It is translated as CASSPGTRSNYGYTF.

The table lists this clonotype with a few counts. The chain carries TRBV11-2 and TRBJ2-7; 8 positions agree with TRBD2. CDR1 SGHAT and CDR2 FQNNGV come from the germline V gene. J lost 0 bases, V lost 1 base, and 5 bases had no gene match. The CDR3 sequence is 16 residues long. CDR3 residues: CASSLASGFDSYEQYF. For the CDR3, the DNA is TGTGCCAGCAGCTTAGCTAGCGGGTTCGACTCCTACGAGCAGTACTTC.

The chain's CDR3 is CASSKGTASYNEQFF. CDR3 in DNA: TGTGCCAGCAGTAAGGGGACAGCCTCCTACAATGAGCAGTTCTTC. The J gene is TRBJ2-1, the V gene TRBV12-3 or TRBV12-4, with 7 positions matching TRBD1. The CDR3 consists of 15 residues. Losses at the gene ends were 5 bases for V and 0 bases for J; bases not matched to a gene: 4.

V usage is TRBV6-2 or TRBV6-3 and J usage is TRBJ1-1; maybe TRBD1 (6 bases). The CDR3 is 16 amino acids. Trimming removed 0 bases from V and 6 bases from J, with 17 bases in between. Germline CDR1 reads MNHEY; CDR2 reads SVGEGT. The CDR3 reads CASSYSGVRGMPEAFF. CDR3 nucleotides: TGTGCCAGCAGTTACTCGGGGGTGAGGGGGATGCCTGAAGCTTTCTTT.